These 3 T cell receptor beta chains share one sample of origin, sequenced in a study of blood T cell repertoires in COVID-19 (dated by TCRdb to 2018 to 2020). Library prep was done by the immunoSEQ multiplex PCR assay. Here the immuneACCESS table is served through TCRdb, limited to in-frame sequences with V and J called. Missing clones are a known gap in these copies; in checked studies unresolved V genes cover under half, and the rest lacks a known reason. This sample lists more than 150,000 clones; 70% to 85% were detected once. The ten largest make up about 4.8% of the sample. The sample was peripheral blood. Every receptor here comes from a woman aged 30 to 39 with acute or convalescent COVID-19.

The chain joins TRBV6-2 or TRBV6-3 to TRBJ2-5, with D maybe TRBD1 (5 bases). Per the germline V gene, CDR1 is MNHEY and CDR2 is SVGEGT. V lost 2 bases and J lost 11, with 9 bases in between. The CDR3 extends over 11 amino acids. As DNA, the CDR3 is TGTGCCAGCAGTTACGCGACAGCACAGTACTTC. This encodes CASSYATAQYF.

V and J are TRBV28 and TRBJ1-2; 10 nucleotides agree with TRBD1. Trimming took 5 bases from V and 5 from J; bases not matched to a gene: 5. The CDR3 has 14 residues. The V gene's germline CDR1 is MDHEN and CDR2 SYDVKM. The CDR3 DNA reads as TGTGCCAGCAGTCCATGGGGACAGGGGTATGGCTACACCTTC. Residues: CASSPWGQGYGYTF.

The chain employs TRBV6-5 and TRBJ2-7; tentative D call: TRBD1 (6 bases). V shed 3 bases and J shed 3 bases, with 18 bases lying between them. Germline CDR1 MNHEY, CDR2 SVGAGI. The length of the CDR3 is 16 residues. The CDR3 DNA reads as TGTGCCAGCAGTTATTTTTCTATCGGCAGGGGCTACGAGCAGTACTTC. Protein sequence: CASSYFSIGRGYEQYF.